What follows are 31 T cell receptor beta chains derived from one specimen sequenced in a study of blood T cell repertoires in COVID-19. Libraries were prepared by immunoSEQ multiplex PCR; TCRdb keeps only in-frame clonotypes and omits some of them. The repertoire consists of some 140,000 clones, with 70% to 90% occurring once and the leading ten covering 0.63%. Source material: peripheral blood. The origin of the receptors is a man aged 60-69 years with COVID-19, enrolled during active disease.

This clone has a handful of counts. CDR3 in DNA: TGTGCCAGCTCACCAGTTGGGCAGTTGGACCGGAGGCAGCCCCAGCATTTT. It specifies CASSPVGQLDRRQPQHF. The V gene is TRBV18, the J gene TRBJ1-5; D unclear. The CDR3 sequence is 17 residues long. Trimming left V 2 bases short and J 7 bases short, with 21 bases between. CDR1 and CDR2 from the germline V gene are KGHSH and LQKENI.

The chain has TRBV5-8 and TRBJ1-5; unclear D gene. The CDR3 loop spans 17 amino acids. V lost 0 bases to trimming and J lost 8 bases, with 21 bases between them. CDR1 is SGHTS, CDR2 YDEGEE, per germline. CDR3 protein: CASSLEPLLRVREPQHF. CDR3 in DNA: TGTGCCAGCAGCTTGGAGCCCCTTTTACGAGTAAGAGAGCCCCAGCATTTT.

The chain employs TRBV14 and TRBJ2-1, with D possibly matching TRBD2 (6 bases). Germline values: CDR1 SGHDN, CDR2 FVKESK. This CDR3 comprises 17 residues. V lost 1 base to trimming and J lost 6 bases, with 19 bases between them. The CDR3 reads CASSQVLVAGSSNEQFF. CDR3 bases: TGTGCCAGCAGCCAAGTTTTGGTGGCGGGGTCATCCAATGAGCAGTTCTTC.

CDR3 nucleotide sequence: TGTGCCAGTAATGCACTAGCGGGAGGGGACGATGAGCAGTTCTTC. Encoded protein: CASNALAGGDDEQFF. This sequence joins TRBV19 and TRBJ2-1, with 13 bases that match TRBD2. The CDR3 consists of 15 residues. Per the germline V gene, CDR1 is LNHDA and CDR2 is SQIVND (reference sequence). V lost 7 bases to trimming and J lost 8 bases; unmatched junction nucleotides: 8.

This rearrangement joins TRBV19 to TRBJ2-5; 9 bases map to TRBD1. This CDR3 is 16 amino acids long. Germline-derived CDR1 and CDR2 are LNHDA and SQIVND (reference sequence). The ends lost 1 base at V and 0 bases at J; junction bases unmatched: 3. CDR3 region: CASSIGGQGNQETQYF. CDR3 in DNA: TGTGCCAGTAGTATAGGGGGACAGGGCAACCAAGAGACCCAGTACTTC.

The V gene is TRBV29-1, the J gene TRBJ1-1; 7 bases are shared with TRBD1. The CDR3 contains 10 residues. The germline CDR1 and CDR2 sequences are SQVTM and ANQGSEA. Trimming at V came to 7 bases and at J to 8 bases, leaving 4 bases not matched to a gene. CDR3: CSALRGEAFF. CDR3 nucleotides: TGCAGCGCCCTCAGGGGGGAAGCTTTCTTT. Together with reference TRBV29-1 and TRBJ1-1, the CDR3 gives the full variable domain: SAVISQKPSRDICQRGTSLTIQCQVDSQVTMMFWYRQQPGQSLTLIATANQGSEATYESGFVIDKFPISRPNLTFSTLTVSNMSPEDSSIYLCSALRGEAFFGQGTRLTVV.

The sample holds one count of this clone. V gene TRBV11-2 combines with J gene TRBJ2-1; 7 bases align to TRBD2. This CDR3 region has 17 residues. V lost 1 base, J lost 8 bases, and 14 bases stayed unmatched. CDR1 and CDR2 from the germline V gene are SGHAT and FQNNGV. CDR3 DNA sequence: TGTGCCAGCAGCTTAGTAGTCGGGTGGGAGGGCCTCGATGAGCAGTTCTTC. Translating gives CASSLVVGWEGLDEQFF. The full variable domain, with the rest looked up from reference TRBV11-2 and TRBJ2-1, is EAGVAQSPRYKIIEKRQSVAFWCNPISGHATLYWYQQILGQGPKLLIQFQNNGVVDDSQLPKDRFSAERLKGVDSTLKIQPAKLEDSAVYLCASSLVVGWEGLDEQFFGPGTRLTVL.

This clone was observed a few times. The chain couples TRBV7-2 to TRBJ2-7; D is ambiguous. Trimming removed 5 bases at V and 3 bases at J, with 11 bases between. From germline, CDR1 is SGHTA and CDR2 FQGNSA. The CDR3 consists of 13 residues. CDR3 loop: CASSTDKNYEQYF. CDR3 coding DNA: TGTGCCAGCAGCACAGACAAGAACTACGAGCAGTACTTC.

V is TRBV7-8 and J is TRBJ2-3; 14 bases fit TRBD2. Germline trimming cut 5 bases from V and 6 bases from J; bases unmatched to any gene: 7. The CDR3 contains 16 residues. The germline V gene encodes CDR1 SGHVS and CDR2 FQNEAQ. The CDR3 loop reads CASSRGLAGGGDTQYF. CDR3 DNA: TGTGCCAGCAGCCGTGGACTAGCGGGGGGTGGGGATACGCAGTATTTT.

This clone was seen a handful of times. V gene TRBV6-5 combines with J gene TRBJ1-5; D perhaps matches TRBD1 (6 bases). The germline V gene has CDR1 MNHEY and CDR2 SVGAGI. This CDR3 region has 14 residues. V was shortened by 5 bases and J by 3 bases, with 11 bases between the two germline ends. The CDR3 DNA follows: TGTGCCAGCAGTCAGGGGTTGGACAATCAGCCCCAGCATTTT. Its translation: CASSQGLDNQPQHF.

J is TRBJ1-1 and V is TRBV6-5; D may be TRBD1 (5 bases). Germline lookup yields CDR1 MNHEY and CDR2 SVGAGI. The CDR3 length is 15 residues. Deletions cut 2 bases from V and 3 bases from J, with 13 bases between. The CDR3 is CASSYTLWGDTEAFF. Written as DNA, the CDR3 is TGTGCCAGCAGTTACACCCTGTGGGGGGACACTGAAGCTTTCTTT.

The chain combines TRBV19 with TRBJ1-5; D remains unclear. Germline CDR1 reads LNHDA; CDR2 reads SQIVND (reference sequence). The CDR3 contains 11 residues. V lost 4 bases and J 9 bases, leaving 7 bases between the germline ends. The CDR3 protein is CASSSLGPQHF. The CDR3 coding sequence is TGTGCCAGTAGTAGCCTAGGGCCCCAGCATTTT.

J is TRBJ1-5 and V is TRBV19, with 9 bases matching TRBD1. With 3 bases clipped from V and 0 bases from J, the junction kept 6 bases outside the gene matches. The CDR3 contains 17 residues. Germline assignment: CDR1 LNHDA and CDR2 SQIVND (reference sequence). The CDR3 bases are TGTGCCAGTAGTATCCCGGACAGGGGCTATAGCAATCAGCCCCAGCATTTT. Translated, it gives CASSIPDRGYSNQPQHF.

V and J are TRBV5-1 and TRBJ2-3; 8 nucleotides line up with TRBD1. CDR3 size: 15 residues. Germline-derived CDR1 and CDR2 are SGHRS and YFSETQ. Unmatched junction bases numbered 4, after V lost 0 bases and J lost 4 bases. CDR3 loop: CASSLGTGTPDTQYF. DNA of the CDR3: TGCGCCAGCAGCTTGGGGACAGGGACTCCAGATACGCAGTATTTT.

The chain carries TRBV24-1 and TRBJ2-7; TRBD1 matches at 9 bases. The V segment lost 5 bases and the J segment 5 bases; nucleotides outside the gene matches: 3. Germline assignment: CDR1 KGHDR and CDR2 SFDVKD. The CDR3 covers 13 residues. CDR3: CATSGTGVHEQYF. DNA for the CDR3: TGTGCCACCAGTGGGACAGGGGTTCACGAGCAGTACTTC.

The J gene is TRBJ2-7, the V gene TRBV9, with TRBD1 matching 8 bases. V gave up 4 bases and J gave up 4 bases; unmatched junction bases: 7. This CDR3 comprises 14 residues. From germline, CDR1 is SGDLS and CDR2 YYNGEE. The CDR3: CASSPWTGRYEQYF. In nucleotides, the CDR3 is TGTGCCAGCAGCCCCTGGACAGGGCGGTACGAGCAGTACTTC.

This chain links TRBV29-1 with TRBJ1-2; possibly TRBD1 for D (5 bases). Trimming cost V 3 bases and J 7 bases, with 21 bases left between them. Germline CDR1 and CDR2: SQVTM and ANQGSEA. The CDR3 runs 15 residues. Here the CDR3 DNA reads TGCAGCGTTGACACAATGATAGGGGTCTCCGGTGGCTACACCTTC. It codes for CSVDTMIGVSGGYTF.

This clone has just a few counts. The chain combines TRBV25-1 with TRBJ1-1, with TRBD1 matching over 7 bases. The V segment lost 4 bases and the J segment 5 bases; nucleotides outside the gene matches: 7. Germline V lookup: CDR1 MGHDK, CDR2 SYGVNS. The CDR3 extends over 14 amino acids. The CDR3 sequence is CASSVQGWRTEAFF. The CDR3 coding sequence is TGTGCCAGCAGTGTACAGGGGTGGAGGACTGAAGCTTTCTTT.

The V and J genes are TRBV5-6 and TRBJ1-2, with 8 bases identical to TRBD1. The V and J ends lost 6 bases and 7 bases, in that order; junction bases with no gene match: 17. The CDR3 consists of 16 residues. Germline lookup yields CDR1 SGHDT and CDR2 YYEEEE. DNA of the CDR3: TGTGCCAGCACCTTAAGGCTCCAGGGGGCTTCGGGTGGCTACACCTTC. Amino acid sequence: CASTLRLQGASGGYTF. Full variable domain (missing parts from reference TRBV5-6 and TRBJ1-2): DAGVTQSPTHLIKTRGQQVTLRCSPKSGHDTVSWYQQALGQGPQFIFQYYEEEERQRGNFPDRFSGHQFPNYSSELNVNALLLGDSALYLCASTLRLQGASGGYTFGSGTRLTVV.

This chain uses TRBV6-2 or TRBV6-3 with TRBJ1-2; TRBD1 is a possible D gene (6 bases). Germline CDR1 is MNHEY and CDR2 is SVGEGT. The CDR3 length is 13 residues. Trimming took off 5 bases at V and 1 base at J, with 8 bases between the two ends. The CDR3 sequence: CASSGQNNYGYTF. The CDR3 nucleotides read TGTGCCAGCAGTGGACAGAATAACTATGGCTACACCTTC.

The chain combines TRBV28 with TRBJ1-2; 9 nucleotides match TRBD1. The trim removed 10 bases at V and 4 bases at J, leaving 13 bases unmatched. Germline assignment: CDR1 MDHEN and CDR2 SYDVKM. The CDR3 is 15 residues long. The CDR3 bases are TGTGCCATCCGGCCGGGGGGGGGACAGGGCTATGGCTACACCTTC. As protein: CAIRPGGGQGYGYTF.

The chain couples TRBV18 to TRBJ2-5; 9 nucleotides align to TRBD1. Germline V CDR1 and CDR2: KGHSH, LQKENI. V dropped 3 bases and J dropped 2; count of bases not matched to a gene: 7. The CDR3 consists of 16 residues. CDR3 region: CASSPQTGGGQETQYF. CDR3 DNA sequence: TGTGCCAGCTCACCTCAGACAGGGGGTGGACAAGAGACCCAGTACTTC.

This rearrangement joins TRBV7-9 to TRBJ1-2; 7 nucleotides match TRBD1. This CDR3 comprises 15 residues. V lost 4 bases to trimming and J lost 5 bases; unmatched junction nucleotides: 10. Germline V lookup: CDR1 SEHNR, CDR2 FQNEAQ (reference sequence). The CDR3 nucleotides read TGTGCCAGCAGCTCCACGGACAGGCCCGGTTATGGCTACACCTTC. Translation gives CASSSTDRPGYGYTF.

This chain connects TRBV24-1 to TRBJ2-7; 11 nucleotides match TRBD2. Germline V gives CDR1 KGHDR, CDR2 SFDVKD. The CDR3 consists of 15 residues. J lost 5 bases, V lost 6 bases, and 8 bases had no gene match. The CDR3 spells CATSTTTSGNNEQYF. CDR3 DNA: TGTGCCACCAGTACCACGACTAGCGGGAACAACGAGCAGTACTTC.

The J gene is TRBJ1-4, the V gene TRBV4-1; D remains ambiguous. The germline V gene encodes CDR1 MGHRA and CDR2 YSYEKL. The CDR3 runs to 16 residues. The V end lost 0 bases, the J end lost 6 bases, and 14 bases lay between the germline ends. The CDR3 nucleotides are TGCGCCAGCAGCCAAGATCTCGACACTCCGTATGAAAAACTGTTTTTT. It encodes CASSQDLDTPYEKLFF.

This chain uses TRBV2 with TRBJ1-1; D ambiguous. CDR1 and CDR2 from the germline V gene are SNHLY and FYNNEI. V dropped 6 bases and J dropped 8 bases, with 19 bases sitting between them. The CDR3 runs to 14 residues. The CDR3, as DNA: TGTGCCAGCAGAACGACGGGTGGATCTCGGGAAGCTTTCTTT. Translating it yields CASRTTGGSREAFF.

The rearrangement uses TRBV4-3 and TRBJ2-1; 8 nucleotides match TRBD1. The CDR3 covers 14 residues. V gave up 5 bases and J gave up 7 bases; unmatched junction bases: 7. The V gene's germline CDR1 is LGHNA and CDR2 YSLEER. The CDR3 region is CASSGGTGANEQFF. CDR3 nucleotide sequence: TGCGCCAGCAGCGGAGGGACAGGAGCAAATGAGCAGTTCTTC.

V is TRBV4-3 and J is TRBJ1-1, with 8 bases aligning to TRBD1. The CDR3 is 15 residues long. Germline V gene sequence: CDR1 LGHNA, CDR2 YSLEER. The ends lost 0 bases at V and 2 bases at J; junction bases unmatched: 2. In nucleotides, the CDR3 is TGCGCCAGCAGCCAAGAGACAGGGGACAACACTGAAGCTTTCTTT. This encodes CASSQETGDNTEAFF.

CDR3 sequence: CSVVKLGTSGSNEQFF. The CDR3 DNA follows: TGCAGCGTTGTCAAACTCGGGACTAGCGGTTCCAATGAGCAGTTCTTC. The chain is built from TRBV29-1 and TRBJ2-1, with 11 bases matching TRBD2. Germline V gene data show CDR1 as SQVTM and CDR2 as ANQGSEA. The ends lost 4 bases at V and 6 bases at J; junction bases unmatched: 11. CDR3 length equals 16 residues.

The chain has TRBV6-2 or TRBV6-3 and TRBJ1-5; TRBD1 matches at 7 bases. CDR1 is MNHEY and CDR2 is SVGEGT in the germline V gene. With 6 bases clipped from V and 2 bases from J, the junction kept 7 bases outside the gene matches. The CDR3 runs 15 residues. The CDR3 nucleotides are TGTGCCAGCAGCCCCGGACAGGCGCGCAATCAGCCCCAGCATTTT. As protein: CASSPGQARNQPQHF.

V is TRBV20-1 and J is TRBJ1-1; D is unresolved. CDR3 length equals 11 residues. Per the germline V gene, CDR1 is DFQATT and CDR2 is SNEGSKA (reference sequence). DNA of the CDR3: TGCAGGTTCCGAGGGAACACTGAAGCTTTCTTT. Translating gives CRFRGNTEAFF.